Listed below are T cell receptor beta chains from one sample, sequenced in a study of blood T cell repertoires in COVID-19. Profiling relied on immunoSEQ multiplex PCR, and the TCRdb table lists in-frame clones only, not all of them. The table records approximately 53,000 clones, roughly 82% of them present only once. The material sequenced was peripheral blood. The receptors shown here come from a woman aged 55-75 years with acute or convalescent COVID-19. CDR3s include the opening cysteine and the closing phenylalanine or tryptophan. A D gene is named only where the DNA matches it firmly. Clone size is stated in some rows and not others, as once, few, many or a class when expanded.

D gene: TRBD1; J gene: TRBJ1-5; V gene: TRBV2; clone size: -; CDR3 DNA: TGTGCCAGTCTCCGACAGGGTGGTTTAGCCCAGCATTTT; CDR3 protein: CASLRQGGLAQHF
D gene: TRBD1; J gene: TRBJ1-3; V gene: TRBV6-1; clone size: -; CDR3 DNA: TGTGCCAGCAGTGAAGGGACAGGAGACTTCTCTGGAAACACCATATATTTT; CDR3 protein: CASSEGTGDFSGNTIYF
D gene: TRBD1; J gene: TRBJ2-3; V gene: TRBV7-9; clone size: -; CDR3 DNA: TGTGCCAGCAGCCGGGACAGCCTCACAGATACGCAGTATTTT; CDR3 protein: CASSRDSLTDTQYF
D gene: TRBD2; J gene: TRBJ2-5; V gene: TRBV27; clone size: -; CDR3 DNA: TGTGCCAGCAGTACCCAAGGACTAGCGGAGCCAGGCGAGACCCAGTACTTC; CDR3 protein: CASSTQGLAEPGETQYF
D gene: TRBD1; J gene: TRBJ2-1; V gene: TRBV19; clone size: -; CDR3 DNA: TGTGCCAGTAGTTTACAGGGGCAAGAGCAGTTCTTC; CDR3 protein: CASSLQGQEQFF
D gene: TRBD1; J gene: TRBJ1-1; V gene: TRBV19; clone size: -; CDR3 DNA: TGTGCCAGTAGTATAGGGAGGGGGCCTACTGAAGCTTTCTTT; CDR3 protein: CASSIGRGPTEAFF
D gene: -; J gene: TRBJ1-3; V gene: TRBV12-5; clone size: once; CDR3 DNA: TGTGCTAGTGGTTTGGTATTCGGGGAGGAGGACACCATATATTTT; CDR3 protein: CASGLVFGEEDTIYF
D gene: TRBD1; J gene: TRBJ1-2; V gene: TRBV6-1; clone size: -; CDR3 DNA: TGTGCCAGCAGTGATCCGGGACAGGGGGCGCGAGGCTATGGCTACACCTTC; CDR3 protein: CASSDPGQGARGYGYTF
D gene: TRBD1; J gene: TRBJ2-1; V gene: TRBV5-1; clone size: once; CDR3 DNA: TGCGCCAGCAGTTCCGGGACAGGGGCTTACAATGAGCAGTTCTTC; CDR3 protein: CASSSGTGAYNEQFF
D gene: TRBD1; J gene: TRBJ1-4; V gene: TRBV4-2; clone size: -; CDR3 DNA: TGTGCCAGCAGCCAGACGACAGGGGGAACTAATGAAAAACTGTTTTTT; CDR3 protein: CASSQTTGGTNEKLFF
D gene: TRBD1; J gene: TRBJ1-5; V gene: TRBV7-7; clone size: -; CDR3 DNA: TGTGCCAGCAGCCCCGGGACAGGGATTTATAGCAATCAGCCCCAGCATTTT; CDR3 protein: CASSPGTGIYSNQPQHF
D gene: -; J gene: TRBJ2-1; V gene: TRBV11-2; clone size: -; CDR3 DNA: TGTGCCAGCAGCCGAGACTACGCCAATGAGCAGTTCTTC; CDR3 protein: CASSRDYANEQFF
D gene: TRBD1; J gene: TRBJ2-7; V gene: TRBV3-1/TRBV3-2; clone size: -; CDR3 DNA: TGTGCCAGCAGTAGACAGGGTAGCTCCTACGAGCAGTACTTC; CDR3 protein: CASSRQGSSYEQYF
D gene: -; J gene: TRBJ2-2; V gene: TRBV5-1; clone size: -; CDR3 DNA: TGCGCCAGCAGTTCCAGGAACACCGGGGAGCTGTTTTTT; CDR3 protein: CASSSRNTGELFF
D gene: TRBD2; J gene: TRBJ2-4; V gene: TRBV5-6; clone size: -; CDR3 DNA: TGTGCCAGCAGCTTCCTAGCGGGGGACAAAAACATTCAGTACTTC; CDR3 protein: CASSFLAGDKNIQYF
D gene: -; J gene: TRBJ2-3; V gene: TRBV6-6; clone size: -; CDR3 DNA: TGTGCCAGCAGTAAATCTCCCCCAGATACGCAGTATTTT; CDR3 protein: CASSKSPPDTQYF
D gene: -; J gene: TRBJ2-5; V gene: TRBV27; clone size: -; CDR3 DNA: TGTGCCAGCAGACCGTGGGAGGACCAAGAGACCCAGTACTTC; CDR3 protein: CASRPWEDQETQYF
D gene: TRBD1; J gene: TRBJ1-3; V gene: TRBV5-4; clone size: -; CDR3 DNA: TGTGCCAGCAGCCAGACAGGGGGCGCGGTGGGCACCATATATTTT; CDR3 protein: CASSQTGGAVGTIYF
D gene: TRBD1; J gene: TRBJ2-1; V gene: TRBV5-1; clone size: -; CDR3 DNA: TGCGCCAGCAGTCCCTCCCGGGACAGGGGTAGCGATGAGCAGTTCTTC; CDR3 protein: CASSPSRDRGSDEQFF
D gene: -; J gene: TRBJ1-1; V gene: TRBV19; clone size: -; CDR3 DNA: TGTGCCAGTAGGGTAGGCGGGGGCCGGGAAGCTTTCTTT; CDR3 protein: CASRVGGGREAFF
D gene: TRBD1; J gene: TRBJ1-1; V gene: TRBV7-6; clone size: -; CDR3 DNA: TGTGCCAGCAGCACGAGGACAGGGGTAATGAACACTGAAGCTTTCTTT; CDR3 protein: CASSTRTGVMNTEAFF
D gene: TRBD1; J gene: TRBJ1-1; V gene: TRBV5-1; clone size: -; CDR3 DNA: TGCGCCAGCAGCCCAGGACAGGGGTCCTCCCGAAACACTGAAGCTTTCTTT; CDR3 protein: CASSPGQGSSRNTEAFF
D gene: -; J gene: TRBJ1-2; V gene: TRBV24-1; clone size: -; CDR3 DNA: TGTGCCACCAGGGGGGGAGGTGGCTACACCTTC; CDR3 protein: CATRGGGGYTF
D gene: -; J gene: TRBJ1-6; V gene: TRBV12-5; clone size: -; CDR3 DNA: TGTGCTAGTGTCTCACAGGGATATAATTCACCCCTCCACTTT; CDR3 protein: CASVSQGYNSPLHF
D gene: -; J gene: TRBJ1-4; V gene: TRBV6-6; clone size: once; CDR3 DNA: TGTGCCACAACCTCGAGTGCAACTAATGAAAAACTGTTTTTT; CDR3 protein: CATTSSATNEKLFF
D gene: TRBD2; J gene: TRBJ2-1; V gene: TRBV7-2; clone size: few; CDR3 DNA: TGTGCCAGCAGCAGCAAGCGCGGGGGGCCTAGTGAGCAGTTCTTC; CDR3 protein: CASSSKRGGPSEQFF
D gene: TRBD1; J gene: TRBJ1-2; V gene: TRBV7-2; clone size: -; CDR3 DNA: TGTGCCAGCAGCTTCCAGGGACAGGGAGGAGGCTACACCTTC; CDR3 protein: CASSFQGQGGGYTF
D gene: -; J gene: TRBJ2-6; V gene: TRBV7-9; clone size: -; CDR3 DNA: TGTGCCGGGCGACAGGACCCGAAATCTGGGGCCAACGTCCTGACTTTC; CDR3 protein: CAGRQDPKSGANVLTF
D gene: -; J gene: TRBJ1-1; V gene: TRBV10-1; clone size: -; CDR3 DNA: TGCGCCAGCAGTGATACGGGGGGCACTGAAGCTTTCTTT; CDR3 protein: CASSDTGGTEAFF
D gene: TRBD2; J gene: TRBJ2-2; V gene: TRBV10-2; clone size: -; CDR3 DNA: TGCGCCAGCAGTGACCAGCGGGGGTTGAACACCGGGGAGCTGTTTTTT; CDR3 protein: CASSDQRGLNTGELFF
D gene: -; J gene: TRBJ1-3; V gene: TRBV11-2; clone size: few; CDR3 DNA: TGTGCCAGCAGCTTAGCTGGTTGGGCAGGGACTGGAAACACCATATATTTT; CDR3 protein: CASSLAGWAGTGNTIYF
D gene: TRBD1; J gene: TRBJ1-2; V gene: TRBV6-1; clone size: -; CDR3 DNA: TGTGCCAGCAGTGAGACAGGGGGCTTCTATGGCTACACCTTC; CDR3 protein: CASSETGGFYGYTF
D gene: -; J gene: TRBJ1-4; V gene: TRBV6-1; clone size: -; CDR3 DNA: TGTGCCAGCAGTGAAACGGCTGGGGGGGCTGAAAAACTGTTTTTT; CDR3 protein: CASSETAGGAEKLFF
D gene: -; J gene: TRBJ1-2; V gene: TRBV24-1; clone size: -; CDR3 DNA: TGTGCCACCTCACAGGCCCAGGATGGCTACACCTTC; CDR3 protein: CATSQAQDGYTF
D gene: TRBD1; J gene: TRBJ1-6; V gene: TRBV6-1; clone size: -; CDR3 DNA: TGTGCCAGCAGTGAAACAGGGGAGAATTCACCCCTCCACTTT; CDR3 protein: CASSETGENSPLHF
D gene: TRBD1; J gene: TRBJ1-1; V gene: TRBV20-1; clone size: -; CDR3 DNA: TGCAGTGACCCGACAGGGACCTTT; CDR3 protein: CSDPTGTF
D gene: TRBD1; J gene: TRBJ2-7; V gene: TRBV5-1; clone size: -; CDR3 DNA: TGCGCCAGCAGAATGACAGGGGCCGAGCAGTACTTC; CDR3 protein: CASRMTGAEQYF
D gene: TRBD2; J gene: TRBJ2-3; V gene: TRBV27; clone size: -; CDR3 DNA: TGTGCCAGCAGTTCCCCCGGGAGGGACCCCACAGATACGCAGTATTTT; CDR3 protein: CASSSPGRDPTDTQYF
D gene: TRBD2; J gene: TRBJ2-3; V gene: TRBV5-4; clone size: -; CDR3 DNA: TGTGCCAGCAGCATCCTAGCGGGCGGCACAGATACGCAGTATTTT; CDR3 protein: CASSILAGGTDTQYF
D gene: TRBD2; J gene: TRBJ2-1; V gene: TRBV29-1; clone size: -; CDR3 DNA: TGCAGCGTTGACAAAGTCGCGGGGGATGAGCAGTTCTTC; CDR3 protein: CSVDKVAGDEQFF
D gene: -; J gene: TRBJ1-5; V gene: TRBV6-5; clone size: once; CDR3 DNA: TGTGCCACTACGGGAACAGAAAGGCCCCAGCATTTT; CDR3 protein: CATTGTERPQHF
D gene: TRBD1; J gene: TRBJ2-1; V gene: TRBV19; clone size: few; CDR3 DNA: TGTGCCAGTAGTAGTGGACAGGGGGGTAATGCCTACAATGAGCAGTTCTTC; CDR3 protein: CASSSGQGGNAYNEQFF
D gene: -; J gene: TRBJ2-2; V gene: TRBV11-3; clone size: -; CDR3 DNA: TGTGCCAGCAGCCGCCGCTCGGGGGGCGGCGGGGAGCTGTTTTTT; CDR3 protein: CASSRRSGGGGELFF
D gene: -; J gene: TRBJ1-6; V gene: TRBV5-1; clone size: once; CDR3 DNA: TGCGCCAGCAGCTTGGGCAGGTCCAATAATTCACCCCTCCACTTT; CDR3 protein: CASSLGRSNNSPLHF
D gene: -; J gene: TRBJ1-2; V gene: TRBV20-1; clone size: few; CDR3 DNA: TGCAGTGCTAGCCTGGGGGCTGGCTACACCTTC; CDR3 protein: CSASLGAGYTF